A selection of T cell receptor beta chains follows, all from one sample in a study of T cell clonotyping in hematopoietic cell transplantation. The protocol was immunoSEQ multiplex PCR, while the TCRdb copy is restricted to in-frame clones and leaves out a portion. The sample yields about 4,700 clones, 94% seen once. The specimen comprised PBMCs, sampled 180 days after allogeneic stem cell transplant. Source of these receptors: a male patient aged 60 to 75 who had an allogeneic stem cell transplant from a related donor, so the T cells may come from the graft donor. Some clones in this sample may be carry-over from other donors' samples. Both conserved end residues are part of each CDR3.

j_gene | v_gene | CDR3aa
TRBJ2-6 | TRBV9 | CASSVVPASGANVLTF
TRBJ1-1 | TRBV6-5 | CASRRTVGNTEAFF
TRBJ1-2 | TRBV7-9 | CASSKTSAGEKGYTF
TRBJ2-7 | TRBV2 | CASSLDRSSYEQYF
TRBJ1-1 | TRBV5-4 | CASSLTDRSNTEAFF
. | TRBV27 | CASSSGTAPLGEQYF
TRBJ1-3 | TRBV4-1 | CASSHGQGILNTIYF
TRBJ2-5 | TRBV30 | CAWKLGPQGAQYF
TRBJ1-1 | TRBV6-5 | CASSSPDGGGTFF
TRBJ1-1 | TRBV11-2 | CASSSQWGDTEAFF
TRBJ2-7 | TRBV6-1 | CASRGGTGISYEQYF
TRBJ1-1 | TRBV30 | CAWSRWDRVTEAFF
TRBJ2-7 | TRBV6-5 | CASRSSDILPQYF
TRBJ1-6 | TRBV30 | CAGHGDGKILHF
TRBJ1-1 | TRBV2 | CASSEYRELNTEAFF
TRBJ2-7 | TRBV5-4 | CASSHLPGTGPHEQYF
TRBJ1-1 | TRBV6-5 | CASQLSWATEAFF
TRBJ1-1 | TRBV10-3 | CAISVEENTEAFF
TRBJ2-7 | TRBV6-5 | CASSYSIGTYEQYF
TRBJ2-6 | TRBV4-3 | CASSQDPGGGRANVLTF
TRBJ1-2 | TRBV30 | CAWRTAYGYTF
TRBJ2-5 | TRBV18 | CASSLTGGETQYF
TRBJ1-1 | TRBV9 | CASSQQRNTEAFF
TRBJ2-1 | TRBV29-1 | CSVDWTGYSSYNEQFF
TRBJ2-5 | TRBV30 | CAWTWGGEETQYF
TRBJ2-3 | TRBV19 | CASSIDRADTQYF
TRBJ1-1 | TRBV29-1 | CSVAPGQGSTAFF
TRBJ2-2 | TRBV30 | CAWSLSGGVGGELFF
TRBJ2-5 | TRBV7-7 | CASSSGPEGETQYF
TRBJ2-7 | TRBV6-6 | CASSKGYYEQYF
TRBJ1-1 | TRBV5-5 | CASSLAVDLTEAFF